These T cell receptor beta chains were read from a single sample in a study of blood T cell repertoires in COVID-19. Sequencing used immunoSEQ multiplex PCR; TCRdb keeps in-frame clones, though not all of them. The sample carries 140,000 to 150,000 clones, 80% recorded once. The sample taken for sequencing was peripheral blood. Receptors were obtained from a man aged 70-80 years who had recovered from COVID-19. Each CDR3 is given with its conserved first and last residue. The D gene is left open where the match is weak. Clone size, where shown, is once, few, many, or a class for clones that have expanded.

J: TRBJ2-5
D: NA
size: NA
V: TRBV6-5
CDR3: CASSYSPSQETQYF
DNA: TGTGCCAGCAGTTACTCCCCTAGCCAAGAGACCCAGTACTTC

J: TRBJ2-5
D: NA
size: NA
V: TRBV7-2
CDR3: CASSLAPGRETQYF
DNA: TGTGCCAGCAGCTTAGCGCCGGGAAGAGAGACCCAGTACTTC

J: TRBJ2-7
D: NA
size: NA
V: TRBV21-1
CDR3: CASSKMAAWPVEEQYF
DNA: TGTGCCAGCAGCAAAATGGCTGCCTGGCCAGTCGAAGAGCAGTACTTC

J: TRBJ2-3
D: NA
size: few
V: TRBV2
CDR3: CASSGVTGTDTQYF
DNA: TGTGCCAGCAGTGGAGTAACCGGCACAGATACGCAGTATTTT

J: TRBJ2-3
D: NA
size: few
V: TRBV6-4
CDR3: CASSGGETDTQYF
DNA: TGTGCCAGCAGTGGCGGGGAAACAGATACGCAGTATTTT

J: TRBJ2-5
D: NA
size: NA
V: TRBV6-1
CDR3: CASSEEYQETQYF
DNA: TGTGCCAGCAGTGAGGAGTACCAAGAGACCCAGTACTTC

J: TRBJ2-7
D: NA
size: NA
V: TRBV19
CDR3: CASSIIGSEQYF
DNA: TGTGCCAGTAGTATTATTGGGAGCGAGCAGTACTTC

J: TRBJ1-2
D: NA
size: NA
V: TRBV4-1
CDR3: CASSQVRGLYGYTF
DNA: TGCGCCAGCAGCCAAGTGAGGGGACTCTATGGCTACACCTTC

J: TRBJ2-3
D: NA
size: NA
V: TRBV18
CDR3: CASSPRAGKTDTQYF
DNA: TGTGCCAGCTCACCCCGGGCGGGAAAGACAGATACGCAGTATTTT

J: TRBJ1-1
D: NA
size: NA
V: TRBV19
CDR3: CASSIARGGMNTEAFF
DNA: TGTGCCAGTAGTATAGCCCGGGGGGGAATGAACACTGAAGCTTTCTTT

J: TRBJ1-1
D: NA
size: NA
V: TRBV5-4
CDR3: CASSLGGAGIGGTEAFF
DNA: TGTGCCAGCAGCTTGGGAGGCGCGGGGATTGGGGGCACTGAAGCTTTCTTT

J: TRBJ2-7
D: TRBD2
size: NA
V: TRBV3-1/TRBV3-2
CDR3: CASSQEGLVPEQYF
DNA: TGTGCCAGCAGCCAAGAGGGACTAGTCCCCGAGCAGTACTTC

J: TRBJ2-1
D: TRBD2
size: NA
V: TRBV28
CDR3: CASSRLREGLGQFF
DNA: TGTGCCAGCAGCCGCTTGCGGGAGGGCCTGGGGCAGTTCTTC

J: TRBJ2-4
D: TRBD2
size: many
V: TRBV4-1
CDR3: CASSQEPGTSGTQYIQYF
DNA: TGCGCCAGCAGCCAAGAACCGGGGACTAGCGGGACTCAGTACATTCAGTACTTC

J: TRBJ2-1
D: TRBD1
size: NA
V: TRBV7-8
CDR3: CASSHGTGHYNEQFF
DNA: TGTGCCAGCAGCCACGGGACAGGACACTACAATGAGCAGTTCTTC

J: TRBJ2-5
D: TRBD2
size: NA
V: TRBV12-5
CDR3: CASGLVAGLSQETQYF
DNA: TGTGCTAGTGGTTTGGTAGCGGGGCTCTCTCAAGAGACCCAGTACTTC

J: TRBJ1-1
D: NA
size: NA
V: TRBV4-1
CDR3: CASSQTGTQNTEAFF
DNA: TGCGCCAGCAGCCAAACCGGGACACAGAACACTGAAGCTTTCTTT

J: TRBJ2-7
D: TRBD1
size: NA
V: TRBV28
CDR3: CASSLRDRGSYEQYF
DNA: TGTGCCAGCAGTTTAAGGGACAGGGGGTCCTACGAGCAGTACTTC

J: TRBJ2-7
D: NA
size: NA
V: TRBV7-8
CDR3: CASGTSYEQYF
DNA: TGTGCCAGCGGTACTTCTTACGAGCAGTACTTC

J: TRBJ1-4
D: TRBD1
size: NA
V: TRBV6-6
CDR3: CASREQGRREKLFF
DNA: TGTGCCAGCAGGGAACAGGGGAGGAGGGAAAAACTGTTTTTT

J: TRBJ2-6
D: NA
size: NA
V: TRBV3-1/TRBV3-2
CDR3: CASSQAIPRANVLTF
DNA: TGTGCCAGCAGCCAAGCTATACCCCGGGCCAACGTCCTGACTTTC

J: TRBJ1-1
D: TRBD1
size: NA
V: TRBV25-1
CDR3: CASRDRSNTEAFF
DNA: TGTGCCAGCAGGGACAGGTCGAACACTGAAGCTTTCTTT

J: TRBJ1-3
D: NA
size: NA
V: TRBV9
CDR3: CASSGSLGLGNTIYF
DNA: TGTGCCAGCAGCGGTAGTTTGGGGCTCGGAAACACCATATATTTT

J: TRBJ2-7
D: TRBD1
size: NA
V: TRBV7-6
CDR3: CASSSSGTGSYEQYF
DNA: TGTGCCAGCAGCTCCTCCGGGACAGGGAGTTACGAGCAGTACTTC

J: TRBJ1-1
D: TRBD1
size: NA
V: TRBV6-5
CDR3: CASEGTGHNEAFF
DNA: TGTGCCAGCGAAGGGACAGGACACAATGAAGCTTTCTTT

J: TRBJ1-5
D: NA
size: NA
V: TRBV27
CDR3: CASRLNYGGSNQPQHF
DNA: TGTGCCAGCAGACTAAACTACGGGGGAAGCAATCAGCCCCAGCATTTT

J: TRBJ1-2
D: TRBD1
size: NA
V: TRBV18
CDR3: CASSRGQGSYTF
DNA: TGTGCCAGCTCACGAGGACAGGGAAGCTACACCTTC

J: TRBJ2-1
D: NA
size: NA
V: TRBV29-1
CDR3: CSVERPGIAYNEQFF
DNA: TGCAGCGTTGAGCGTCCGGGGATCGCCTACAATGAGCAGTTCTTC

J: TRBJ2-3
D: NA
size: NA
V: TRBV30
CDR3: CAWSVGTSTDTQYF
DNA: TGTGCCTGGAGTGTGGGGACTAGCACAGATACGCAGTATTTT

J: TRBJ2-7
D: TRBD2
size: once
V: TRBV7-2
CDR3: CASSILAGEQYF
DNA: TGTGCCAGCAGCATACTAGCGGGCGAGCAGTACTTC

J: TRBJ1-4
D: NA
size: NA
V: TRBV19
CDR3: CASSFTVPKTGATNEKLFF
DNA: TGTGCCAGTAGTTTTACCGTGCCGAAAACAGGTGCAACTAATGAAAAACTGTTTTTT

J: TRBJ2-2
D: TRBD1
size: NA
V: TRBV2
CDR3: CASSGQGAAGELFF
DNA: TGTGCCAGCAGTGGACAGGGGGCCGCCGGGGAGCTGTTTTTT

J: TRBJ2-3
D: NA
size: NA
V: TRBV10-3
CDR3: CAISVWTGTDTQYF
DNA: TGTGCCATCAGTGTTTGGACAGGCACAGATACGCAGTATTTT

J: TRBJ2-3
D: TRBD2
size: NA
V: TRBV5-4
CDR3: CASSLGTSGWASTDTQYF
DNA: TGTGCCAGCAGCTTGGGGACTAGCGGATGGGCTAGCACAGATACGCAGTATTTT

J: TRBJ1-1
D: NA
size: NA
V: TRBV25-1
CDR3: CASSESGFYPNTEAFF
DNA: TGTGCCAGCAGTGAATCTGGTTTCTATCCAAACACTGAAGCTTTCTTT

J: TRBJ2-7
D: TRBD2
size: NA
V: TRBV12-5
CDR3: CASGEDLAGPYEQYF
DNA: TGTGCTAGTGGGGAGGACTTAGCGGGCCCCTACGAGCAGTACTTC

J: TRBJ1-3
D: TRBD1
size: few
V: TRBV6-1
CDR3: CASSEGGQFYGGNTIYF
DNA: TGTGCCAGCAGTGAGGGGGGACAGTTCTACGGTGGAAACACCATATATTTT

J: TRBJ2-7
D: NA
size: NA
V: TRBV3-1/TRBV3-2
CDR3: CASSLRGGSEQYF
DNA: TGTGCCAGCAGCCTGAGGGGGGGATCCGAGCAGTACTTC

J: TRBJ2-7
D: NA
size: NA
V: TRBV7-2
CDR3: CASSQLGPEQYF
DNA: TGTGCCAGCAGTCAACTAGGTCCCGAGCAGTACTTC

J: TRBJ1-4
D: NA
size: once
V: TRBV7-9
CDR3: CASSPTASTNEKLFF
DNA: TGTGCCAGCAGCCCCACAGCTTCAACTAATGAAAAACTGTTTTTT

J: TRBJ2-1
D: NA
size: NA
V: TRBV4-1
CDR3: CASSQGDDIYNEQFF
DNA: TGCGCCAGCAGCCAGGGCGATGACATTTACAATGAGCAGTTCTTC

J: TRBJ2-1
D: TRBD2
size: NA
V: TRBV27
CDR3: CASSLLLAETNEQFF
DNA: TGTGCCAGCAGTTTACTACTAGCGGAGACCAATGAGCAGTTCTTC

J: TRBJ2-2
D: NA
size: NA
V: TRBV29-1
CDR3: CSVRTETNTGELFF
DNA: TGCAGCGTCCGGACAGAAACGAACACCGGGGAGCTGTTTTTT

J: TRBJ1-1
D: NA
size: NA
V: TRBV10-3
CDR3: CAISGGVGGTEAFF
DNA: TGTGCCATCAGCGGAGGTGTGGGGGGCACTGAAGCTTTCTTT

J: TRBJ2-3
D: TRBD2
size: NA
V: TRBV27
CDR3: CASNPGLAPDTQYF
DNA: TGTGCCAGCAATCCGGGACTAGCCCCAGATACGCAGTATTTT

J: TRBJ2-1
D: NA
size: few
V: TRBV7-6
CDR3: CASSSPYNEQFF
DNA: TGTGCCAGCAGCTCCCCTTACAATGAGCAGTTCTTC

J: TRBJ2-3
D: NA
size: NA
V: TRBV10-3
CDR3: CAISDPPDTQYF
DNA: TGTGCCATCAGTGACCCCCCTGATACGCAGTATTTT

J: TRBJ2-1
D: TRBD2
size: NA
V: TRBV24-1
CDR3: CATSAYPEGGRAGEQFF
DNA: TGTGCCACCAGTGCTTACCCCGAGGGAGGGAGGGCCGGCGAGCAGTTCTTC

J: TRBJ2-5
D: TRBD2
size: NA
V: TRBV9
CDR3: CASSPTSGSETQYF
DNA: TGTGCCAGCAGCCCAACTAGCGGGAGTGAGACCCAGTACTTC

J: TRBJ2-3
D: TRBD2
size: NA
V: TRBV6-1
CDR3: CASSDTRIASGSTDTQYF
DNA: TGTGCCAGCAGTGATACCCGGATAGCTAGCGGGAGCACAGATACGCAGTATTTT

J: TRBJ2-3
D: NA
size: NA
V: TRBV7-9
CDR3: CASRRASTDTQYF
DNA: TGTGCCAGCAGGCGGGCTAGCACAGATACGCAGTATTTT

J: TRBJ2-5
D: TRBD2
size: NA
V: TRBV9
CDR3: CASSTSGRAGETQYF
DNA: TGTGCCAGCAGCACAAGCGGGAGGGCAGGAGAGACCCAGTACTTC

J: TRBJ2-2
D: TRBD2
size: NA
V: TRBV18
CDR3: CASSPGAGDSLGELFF
DNA: TGTGCCAGCTCACCAGGAGCGGGAGATAGTCTCGGGGAGCTGTTTTTT

J: TRBJ2-7
D: TRBD2
size: NA
V: TRBV7-8
CDR3: CASSLIRLAGTYEQYF
DNA: TGTGCCAGCAGCTTAATTCGCCTAGCGGGGACCTACGAGCAGTACTTC

J: TRBJ2-7
D: NA
size: few
V: TRBV30
CDR3: CAWSVRVSSYEQYF
DNA: TGTGCCTGGAGTGTACGGGTCTCCTCCTACGAGCAGTACTTC